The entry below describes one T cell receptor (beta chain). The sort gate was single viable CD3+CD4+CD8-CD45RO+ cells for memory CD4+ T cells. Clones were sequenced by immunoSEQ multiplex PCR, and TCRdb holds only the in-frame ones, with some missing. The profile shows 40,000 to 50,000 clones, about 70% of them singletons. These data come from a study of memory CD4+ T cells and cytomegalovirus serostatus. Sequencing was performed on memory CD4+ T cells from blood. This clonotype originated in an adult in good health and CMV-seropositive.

The CDR3 bases are TGTGCCAGCAGCTTAGAAGGGGCGAACACTGAAGCTTTCTTT. It codes for CASSLEGANTEAFF. The gene calls are TRBV11-3 and TRBJ1-1; TRBD1 might be the D (5 bases). Per germline, CDR1 SGHNT and CDR2 YENEEA. Trimming removed 0 bases from V and 1 base from J, with 6 bases in between. CDR3 length: 14 residues.